This T cell receptor (beta chain) emerged from a study of technical replicates of blood from several donors. Profiled with immunoSEQ multiplex PCR; TCRdb holds only in-frame clones, not every one. The table includes tens of thousands of clones, 88% detected once. Sequenced input: PBMCs. This sequence originates from a human donor in good health. Some clones in this sample may be carry-over from other donors' samples.

CDR3 loop: CASSQDSGSSSYNEQFF. DNA of the CDR3: TGTGCCAGCAGCCAGGATAGCGGGTCGAGCTCCTACAATGAGCAGTTCTTC. This chain uses TRBV4-2 with TRBJ2-1; 7 positions agree with TRBD2. There are 17 residues in the CDR3. Germline-derived CDR1 and CDR2 are LGHNA and YNFKEQ. J was trimmed by 0 bases and V by 3 bases; bases with no gene match: 8.